The 3 T cell receptor beta chains in this list originate from one sample, sequenced in a study of blood T cell repertoires in COVID-19. The assay was immunoSEQ multiplex PCR, and TCRdb's table has in-frame clones only and misses some. The sample has about 59,000 clones, around 80% seen once. Sequencing was done on a sample of peripheral blood. These receptors were collected from a man aged 55 to 70 with acute or convalescent COVID-19.

The rearrangement uses TRBV30 and TRBJ2-4, with a tentative D call TRBD1 (6 bases). This CDR3 is 14 amino acids long. V was clipped by 1 base and J by 5 bases, with 12 bases between them. Germline CDR1 is GTSNPN and CDR2 is SVGIG (reference sequence). In DNA, the CDR3 is TGTGCCTGGAGTGGATCTAGGACAGAAAACATTCAGTACTTC. Protein: CAWSGSRTENIQYF.

This chain uses TRBV25-1 with TRBJ1-1; unclear D gene. The CDR3 runs to 13 residues. The germline V gene has CDR1 MGHDK and CDR2 SYGVNS. Trimming left V 4 bases short and J 5 bases short, with 11 bases between. CDR3 protein: CASSAAAWTEAFF. Here the CDR3 DNA reads TGTGCCAGCAGTGCAGCAGCGTGGACTGAAGCTTTCTTT.

This clone turned up a few times. The genes are TRBV18 and TRBJ1-1, with D unresolved. Per germline, CDR1 KGHSH and CDR2 LQKENI. The V end lost 2 bases, the J end lost 5 bases, and 9 bases lay between the germline ends. The CDR3 covers 13 residues. The CDR3 sequence is CASSPAGRTEAFF. CDR3 sequence (DNA): TGTGCCAGCTCACCAGCAGGCCGAACTGAAGCTTTCTTT.